This entry lists 25 T cell receptor beta chains sequenced from one sample in a study of human T cells and chemical hapten exposure. TCRdb redid the calling of the RACE reads with MiXCR, one entry per CDR3 protein. Among 25,000 to 35,000 distinct CDR3 sequences listed, around 7% were seen once. Time point denoted: healthy volunteer bleed at 2 weeks. Total RNA was isolated from whole blood that had not been fractionated. The sequencing input was whole blood. The receptors originated from a human donor in good health. Some clones in this sample may be carry-over from other donors' samples.

This clonotype has just a few counts. The V and J genes are TRBV20-1 and TRBJ1-1; 8 nucleotides line up with TRBD1. CDR3 length: 12 amino acids. V lost 6 bases, J lost 6 bases, and 6 bases stayed unmatched. CDR1 DFQATT and CDR2 SNEGSKA come from the germline V gene (reference sequence). Written as DNA, the CDR3 is TGCAGTGCCCCGACAGGGGTCCCTGAAGCTTTCTTT. It encodes CSAPTGVPEAFF.

About this clonotype itself: This may stem from a read error, because a much larger clone lies one nucleotide away. CDR3 protein: CASRARQDGTDTQYF. The DNA of the CDR3 is TGTGCCAGCAGGGCCAGGCAAGATGGCACAGATACGCAGTATTTT. The chain joins TRBV12-3 or TRBV12-4 to TRBJ2-3; unclear D gene. CDR3 length: 15 residues. V shed 6 bases and J shed 1 base, with 14 bases lying between them.

This clonotype was seen repeatedly, ten times or more. The V call is TRBV7-8, the J call TRBJ2-1; 10 bases agree with TRBD2. The V gene's germline CDR1 is SGHVS and CDR2 FQNEAQ. The junction had 3 bases not matched to a gene; V was cut back by 1 base and J by 6 bases. This CDR3 has 15 residues. CDR3 coding DNA: TGTGCCAGCAGCTTAGGCCCTAGCGGGAGCAATGAGCAGTTCTTC. Translated: CASSLGPSGSNEQFF. Looking up the rest from reference TRBV7-8 and TRBJ2-1 gives the full variable domain: GAGVSQSPRYKVAKRGQDVALRCDPISGHVSLFWYQQALGQGPEFLTYFQNEAQLDKSGLPSDRFFAERPEGSVSTLKIQRTQQEDSAVYLCASSLGPSGSNEQFFGPGTRLTVL.

This clonotype has ten or more counts. This chain connects TRBV28 to TRBJ2-3; 15 bases fit TRBD2. This CDR3 contains 17 residues. CDR1 and CDR2 (germline): MDHEN, SYDVKM. After removal of 6 bases from V and 2 bases from J, the junction contained 6 bases not matched to a gene. CDR3 amino acids: CASRRGLAGGLTDTQYF. CDR3 DNA sequence: TGTGCCAGCAGGCGCGGACTAGCGGGGGGGCTCACAGATACGCAGTATTTT. Full variable domain (missing parts from reference TRBV28 and TRBJ2-3): DVKVTQSSRYLVKRTGEKVFLECVQDMDHENMFWYRQDPGLGLRLIYFSYDVKMKEKGDIPEGYSVSREKKERFSLILESASTNQTSMYLCASRRGLAGGLTDTQYFGPGTRLTVL.

This clonotype was recorded many times. V usage is TRBV12-3 or TRBV12-4 and J usage is TRBJ2-4; the D gene could be TRBD1 or TRBD2 (5 bases each). Trimming pared 4 bases from V and 1 base from J, leaving 5 bases between. There are 13 residues in the CDR3. The CDR3 loop reads CASSWGAKNIQYF. CDR3 DNA sequence: TGTGCCAGCAGTTGGGGGGCCAAAAACATTCAGTACTTC.

This clonotype was counted a few times. The chain links TRBV4-2 to TRBJ2-1; D may be TRBD1 (6 bases). With 0 bases removed from V and 9 bases from J, the gap between germline ends came to 12 bases. The V gene's germline CDR1 is LGHNA and CDR2 YNFKEQ. CDR3 length: 14 amino acids. The CDR3 sequence is CASSQDRMGAEQFF. CDR3 in DNA: TGTGCCAGCAGCCAAGATCGGATGGGGGCTGAGCAGTTCTTC.

Concerning this clonotype: Being one base from a much bigger clone, this may be a read error. This rearrangement joins TRBV28 to TRBJ1-1; no reliable D call. V gave up 5 bases and J gave up 5 bases, with 6 bases separating them. Germline CDR1 is MDHEN and CDR2 is SYDVKM. CDR3 length: 11 residues. CDR3 coding DNA: TGTGCCAGCAGTGTGGGGACTGAAGCTTTCTTT. Its protein product is CASSVGTEAFF.

There are many counts of this clonotype. The V call is TRBV2, the J call TRBJ2-3, with 9 bases fitting TRBD1. In germline, CDR1 is SNHLY, CDR2 FYNNEI. V trimming: 5 bases; J trimming: 2 bases; junction bases outside the gene matches: 11. The CDR3 extends over 17 amino acids. CDR3 nucleotides: TGTGCCAGCAGTTTCCCCCGGACAGGGGAAAACACAGATACGCAGTATTTT. Translated: CASSFPRTGENTDTQYF.

About this clonotype itself: A read error is likely, as this CDR3 ends without the conserved phenylalanine or tryptophan. The V gene is TRBV20-1, the J gene TRBJ2-3; D is possibly TRBD1 or TRBD2 (6 bases each). The germline V gene encodes CDR1 DFQATT and CDR2 SNEGSKA (reference sequence). V shed 6 bases and J shed 3 bases, with 16 bases lying between them. The CDR3 consists of 14 residues. This CDR3 is CSAETGGTTDTQYS. In nucleotides, the CDR3 is TGCAGTGCCGAGACGGGCGGGACAACAGATACGCAGTATTCT.

This clonotype has a handful of counts. V gene TRBV29-1 combines with J gene TRBJ1-1; D perhaps matches TRBD1 (5 bases). The CDR3 totals 12 residues. CDR1 is SQVTM, CDR2 ANQGSEA, per germline. Trimming removed 7 bases at V and 2 bases at J, with 11 bases between. The CDR3 sequence: CSARQRNTEAFF. CDR3 nucleotides: TGCAGCGCACGACAGCGAAACACTGAAGCTTTCTTT.

This clonotype was picked up many times. CDR3 loop: CASRRDSEKLFF. The CDR3 region has the DNA TGTGCCAGCAGGCGGGACAGTGAAAAACTGTTTTTT. The chain recombines TRBV7-9 with TRBJ1-4, with 7 bases identical to TRBD1. Per the germline V gene, CDR1 is SEHNR and CDR2 is FQNEAQ (reference sequence). With V trimmed by 6 bases and J by 7 bases, 2 bases remained unmatched. The CDR3 consists of 12 residues.

The genes are TRBV12-3 or TRBV12-4 and TRBJ2-3; D assignment may be TRBD1 or TRBD2 (6 bases each). This CDR3 comprises 13 residues. Trimming shortened V by 6 bases and J by 6 bases, and 13 bases separated the two germline ends. The DNA for the CDR3 is TGTGCCAGCAGGAGGGGGGATGGGGATACGCAGTATTTT. Amino acid sequence: CASRRGDGDTQYF.

This clonotype is a singleton in its sample. A much larger clone sits a single nucleotide away, making a read error possible. The chain joins TRBV5-6 to TRBJ1-1; D may be TRBD1 (6 bases). This CDR3 has 13 amino acids. Germline V gives CDR1 SGHDT, CDR2 YYEEEE. In DNA form, the CDR3 reads TGTGTCAGCGGCGGGACACAGAACACTGAAGCTTTCTTT. Translating gives CVSGGTQNTEAFF.

This clonotype was counted at least ten times. This chain joins TRBV5-6 and TRBJ1-2; D unresolved. The V and J ends lost 0 bases and 0 bases respectively, with 9 bases between them. Looked up from germline, CDR1 is SGHDT and CDR2 is YYEEEE. The CDR3 loop spans 15 amino acids. CDR3 DNA: TGTGCCAGCAGCTTGGGCGGCGGAGCTAACTATGGCTACACCTTC. Its translation is CASSLGGGANYGYTF. Full variable domain (rest looked up from reference TRBV5-6 and TRBJ1-2): DAGVTQSPTHLIKTRGQQVTLRCSPKSGHDTVSWYQQALGQGPQFIFQYYEEEERQRGNFPDRFSGHQFPNYSSELNVNALLLGDSALYLCASSLGGGANYGYTFGSGTRLTVV.

In this sample, this clonotype turned up many times. V usage is TRBV6-2 or TRBV6-3 and J usage is TRBJ2-3; tentative D call: TRBD2 (5 bases). Germline CDR1 is MNHEY and CDR2 is SVGEGT. Trimming removed 6 bases from V and 3 bases from J, with 19 bases in between. The CDR3 sequence is 16 residues long. CDR3 region: CASRTTAAYPTDTQYF. CDR3 coding DNA: TGTGCCAGCAGGACTACTGCGGCGTATCCGACAGATACGCAGTATTTT.

In its sample, this clonotype was seen many times. The chain joins TRBV20-1 to TRBJ2-1; TRBD2 agrees at 15 bases. Germline loops: CDR1 DFQATT, CDR2 SNEGSKA (reference sequence). CDR3 size: 14 residues. V lost 5 bases and J lost 10; bases outside the gene matches: 6. This CDR3 reads CSAPGLAGGQEQFF. The CDR3 DNA reads TGCAGTGCTCCCGGACTAGCGGGGGGGCAGGAGCAGTTCTTC.

The chain has TRBV12-3 or TRBV12-4 and TRBJ1-1, with a possible D match to TRBD1 (5 bases). The CDR3 length is 15 residues. The V end was cut by 4 bases, the J end by 3 bases, with 15 bases between. This CDR3 reads CASSSKAGRHTEAFF. The CDR3 DNA reads as TGTGCCAGCAGTTCGAAGGCAGGGAGGCACACTGAAGCTTTCTTT.

This clonotype has at least ten counts. The chain links TRBV7-2 to TRBJ1-3; 7 bases fit TRBD1. CDR1 and CDR2 (germline): SGHTA, FQGNSA. The CDR3 length is 14 residues. The V gene end was trimmed by 5 bases and the J gene end by 4 bases; junction bases not matched to a gene: 5. CDR3 amino acids: CASSRDSPGNTIYF. Written as DNA, the CDR3 is TGTGCCAGCAGCCGGGACAGCCCCGGAAACACCATATATTTT.

This clonotype was counted at least ten times. J is TRBJ2-1 and V is TRBV28; 7 nucleotides align to TRBD1. There are 13 residues in the CDR3. Germline trimming cut 11 bases from V and 1 base from J; bases unmatched to any gene: 5. Germline values: CDR1 MDHEN, CDR2 SYDVKM. CDR3 in amino acids: CASGGRSYNEQFF. CDR3 in DNA: TGTGCCTCAGGGGGTAGGTCCTACAATGAGCAGTTCTTC.

The J gene is TRBJ2-7, the V gene TRBV6-2 or TRBV6-3, with TRBD2 matching 8 bases. V gave up 4 bases and J gave up 3 bases; unmatched junction bases: 14. The V gene's germline CDR1 is MNHEY and CDR2 SVGEGT. The length of the CDR3 is 17 residues. CDR3 amino acids: CASSSGPIAGPSYEQYF. The CDR3 DNA follows: TGTGCCAGCAGTTCCGGACCCATAGCGGGACCGAGCTACGAGCAGTACTTC.

The chain uses TRBV28 and TRBJ1-4; no reliable D call. The ends were cut back, 3 bases at V and 0 bases at J, with 11 bases in the middle. Looked up from germline, CDR1 is MDHEN and CDR2 is SYDVKM. CDR3 length equals 16 residues. The CDR3: CASSLWVDTTNEKLFF. The DNA of the CDR3 is TGTGCCAGCAGTTTGTGGGTGGATACAACTAATGAAAAACTGTTTTTT.

The chain recombines TRBV20-1 with TRBJ1-5; D may be TRBD1 (5 bases). The CDR3 spans 15 residues. V was pared by 0 bases and J by 5 bases, with 14 bases between. Germline loops: CDR1 DFQATT, CDR2 SNEGSKA (reference sequence). The CDR3 is CSARDKTARDQPQHF. The DNA for the CDR3 is TGCAGTGCTAGAGATAAAACAGCCAGGGATCAGCCCCAGCATTTT.

In its sample, this clonotype was seen a few times. The V call is TRBV4-3, the J call TRBJ2-1; no reliable D call. V shed 0 bases and J shed 8 bases, with 8 bases lying between them. CDR1 and CDR2 from the germline V gene are LGHNA and YSLEER. CDR3 length: 13 residues. The CDR3 sequence is CASSQDRYYEQFF. CDR3 nucleotides: TGCGCCAGCAGCCAAGATAGGTACTATGAGCAGTTCTTC.

The genes are TRBV19 and TRBJ1-5; 8 bases fit TRBD1. CDR3 length: 15 amino acids. Germline CDR1 LNHDA, CDR2 SQIVND (reference sequence). After removal of 6 bases from V and 0 bases from J, the junction contained 4 bases not matched to a gene. CDR3 DNA sequence: TGTGCCAGTAGCCTAGACAGGGGTAGCAATCAGCCCCAGCATTTT. Protein product: CASSLDRGSNQPQHF.

The chain uses TRBV5-6 and TRBJ1-5, with no clear D. CDR1 is SGHDT, CDR2 YYEEEE, per germline. The V end lost 1 base, the J end lost 4 bases, and 9 bases lay between the germline ends. The CDR3 contains 14 residues. The CDR3 reads CASSLFYGNQPQHF. The CDR3 nucleotides read TGTGCCAGCAGCTTGTTCTATGGTAATCAGCCCCAGCATTTT.